A single sample is the source of the 14 T cell receptor beta chains below, sequenced in a study of blood T cells in healthy people across ages. For the second PCR, which ran for 7 to 11 cycles, a sample-barcoded 5' primer and a J-beta primer mix were used. TCRdb recomputed calls from the 5' RACE reads with MiXCR, one row per CDR3 protein. The table has about a million distinct CDR3 sequences, roughly two fifths seen once; the top ten hold 13%. The sample consisted of blood. The receptors here all came from a man aged 18 to 29 in good health.

CDR3: CSARGGFVETQYF. The CDR3 DNA is TGCAGTGCTAGAGGGGGTTTTGTAGAGACCCAGTACTTC. The chain recombines TRBV20-1 with TRBJ2-5, with D hard to call. Germline V gene lookup returns CDR1 DFQATT and CDR2 SNEGSKA (reference sequence). The CDR3 sequence is 13 residues long. V gave up 1 base and J gave up 4 bases, with 10 bases separating them.

The V gene is TRBV4-2, the J gene TRBJ2-3, with TRBD2 matching 9 bases. Germline values: CDR1 LGHNA, CDR2 YNFKEQ. With 3 bases clipped from V and 5 bases from J, the junction kept 9 bases outside the gene matches. The CDR3 length is 16 residues. CDR3 sequence (DNA): TGTGCCAGCAGCCAGAGAGGCGGGGGGGGAGGAGATACGCAGTATTTT. It encodes CASSQRGGGGGDTQYF.

This clonotype was observed many times. V is TRBV11-2 and J is TRBJ2-5, with D possibly TRBD1 on 6 matching bases. The CDR3 consists of 15 residues. The V and J ends lost 7 bases and 9 bases respectively, with 24 bases between them. CDR1 and CDR2 from the germline V gene are SGHAT and FQNNGV. The CDR3 DNA reads TGTGCCAGCAACCAGGACAGCCTCAGGGCTAAGGCCCAGTACTTC. Translated: CASNQDSLRAKAQYF.

V and J are TRBV4-3 and TRBJ1-1; a possible D gene is TRBD1 (5 bases). From germline, CDR1 is LGHNA and CDR2 YSLEER. This CDR3 contains 16 residues. Between the trimmed V and J ends, which lost 2 bases and 3 bases, there was a span of 16 bases. The CDR3 sequence is CASSQTLDSSYTEAFF. In DNA, the CDR3 is TGCGCCAGCAGCCAAACCTTAGACAGTAGCTACACTGAAGCTTTCTTT.

The CDR3 region has the DNA TGCAGTGTTCCCCCTATCGGACTTTTGGAGACCCAGTACTTC. Amino acids: CSVPPIGLLETQYF. V and J are TRBV20-1 and TRBJ2-7, with D possibly matching TRBD2 (5 bases). The DNA end lines up better with TRBJ2-5; the J call may be wrong. From germline, CDR1 is DFQATT and CDR2 SNEGSKA (reference sequence). This CDR3 is built from 14 residues.

This clonotype was recorded only once. The junction departs from the called germline gene at one end, perhaps through a read error. V gene TRBV12-3 or TRBV12-4 combines with J gene TRBJ1-1; D remains ambiguous. The CDR3 covers 13 residues. CDR3 nucleotide sequence: TGTGCCGGCAGTTTATGGGAGAACACTGAAGCTTTCTTT. As protein: CAGSLWENTEAFF.

The chain links TRBV6-5 to TRBJ1-1; 7 positions agree with TRBD1. The ends lost 2 bases at V and 3 bases at J; junction bases unmatched: 6. Germline V gene data show CDR1 as MNHEY and CDR2 as SVGAGI. There are 15 residues in the CDR3. Here the CDR3 reads CASSYGPGGDTEAFF. DNA for the CDR3: TGTGCCAGCAGTTACGGCCCAGGGGGTGACACTGAAGCTTTCTTT.

J is TRBJ1-5 and V is TRBV5-1, with 7 bases lining up with TRBD1. Per the germline V gene, CDR1 is SGHRS and CDR2 is YFSETQ. The ends lost 3 bases at V and 6 bases at J; junction bases unmatched: 12. The CDR3 spans 16 residues. This CDR3 reads CASSWGDRDVGQPQHF. CDR3 in DNA: TGCGCCAGCAGCTGGGGCGACAGGGATGTTGGTCAGCCCCAGCATTTT. Complete variable domain (other parts from reference TRBV5-1 and TRBJ1-5): KAGVTQTPRYLIKTRGQQVTLSCSPISGHRSVSWYQQTPGQGLQFLFEYFSETQRNKGNFPGRFSGRQFSNSRSEMNVSTLELGDSALYLCASSWGDRDVGQPQHFGDGTRLSIL.

J is TRBJ2-2 and V is TRBV6-5; 8 bases fit TRBD1. Germline V gene lookup returns CDR1 MNHEY and CDR2 SVGAGI. Trimming removed 3 bases from V and 2 bases from J; junction bases left unmatched: 11. The CDR3 covers 18 residues. The CDR3 protein is CASSYPTGASLNTGELFF. In DNA, the CDR3 is TGTGCCAGCAGTTATCCGACAGGGGCCAGCCTTAACACCGGGGAGCTGTTTTTT.

This clonotype was counted ten times or more. The rearrangement uses TRBV6-2 or TRBV6-3 and TRBJ2-7; tentative D call: TRBD2 (5 bases). Trimming stripped 2 bases from V and 6 bases from J, with 8 bases between. CDR3 length equals 12 residues. Germline V CDR1 and CDR2: MNHEY, SVGEGT. The CDR3, as DNA: TGTGCCAGCAGTTACCCCGGAGGCGAGCAGTACTTC. Encoded protein: CASSYPGGEQYF.

This clonotype turned up a few times. The chain links TRBV7-2 to TRBJ1-2; D is possibly TRBD1 (6 bases). Trimming stripped 5 bases from V and 3 bases from J, with 16 bases between. Germline V CDR1 and CDR2: SGHTA, FQGNSA. The CDR3 is 15 amino acids. CDR3 sequence (DNA): TGTGCCAGCAGCCGAATGGGACGACAGGACTATGGCTACACCTTC. This gives the protein CASSRMGRQDYGYTF.

The chain links TRBV11-2 to TRBJ2-1, with D uncertain. Germline CDR1 is SGHAT and CDR2 is FQNNGV. V was shortened by 4 bases and J by 8 bases, with 6 bases between the two germline ends. This CDR3 has 11 amino acids. CDR3 nucleotides: TGTGCCAGCAGCTCCACGGATGAGCAGTTCTTC. It yields the protein CASSSTDEQFF.

V usage is TRBV28 and J usage is TRBJ1-2; no definite D call. The ends were cut back, 6 bases at V and 4 bases at J, with 12 bases in the middle. Germline lookup yields CDR1 MDHEN and CDR2 SYDVKM. The CDR3 runs to 13 residues. The CDR3: CASSRLASYGYTF. In nucleotides, the CDR3 is TGTGCCAGCAGCCGACTTGCCAGCTATGGCTACACCTTC.

This clonotype occurred a few times. The chain combines TRBV11-2 with TRBJ2-7; no definite D call. The V end was cut by 5 bases, the J end by 2 bases, with 10 bases between. Germline assignment: CDR1 SGHAT and CDR2 FQNNGV. CDR3 length equals 13 residues. The CDR3: CASSEESPYEQYF. The CDR3 nucleotides are TGTGCCAGCAGCGAGGAGAGCCCCTACGAGCAGTACTTC. The whole variable domain, filled in from reference TRBV11-2 and TRBJ2-7, reads EAGVAQSPRYKIIEKRQSVAFWCNPISGHATLYWYQQILGQGPKLLIQFQNNGVVDDSQLPKDRFSAERLKGVDSTLKIQPAKLEDSAVYLCASSEESPYEQYFGPGTRLTVT.